Listed below are T cell receptor beta chains from one sample, sequenced in a study of blood T cell repertoires in COVID-19. Using immunoSEQ multiplex PCR, the repertoire was profiled, and TCRdb retains in-frame clones only, with some absent. The table records fewer than 300,000 clones, 85% to 90% of them present only once. Input material: PBMCs or T cells enriched from blood (not recorded which). These receptors came from a man aged 40-50 years who had recovered from COVID-19. CDR3s leave out the opening cysteine and the closing phenylalanine or tryptophan.

TRBV10-3	TRBJ2-3	AISDRLAGADTQY
TRBV7-8	TRBJ1-1	ASSFSRETEAF
TRBV2	TRBJ1-3	ASNPGSGNTIY
TRBV4-1	TRBJ1-3	ASSRLGQGARNTIY
TRBV19	TRBJ2-6	ASSMYSNPGANVLT
TRBV24-1	TRBJ1-5	ATSDSGTGDQPQH
TRBV7-9	TRBJ2-1	ASSSPSVSRGNEQF
TRBV28	TRBJ1-6	ASTREQESNSPLH
TRBV19	TRBJ1-4	ASSMPAGGSNEKLF
TRBV6-5	TRBJ1-2	ASRFDRSDYYGYT
TRBV7-2	TRBJ2-1	ASSLDRLALSNEQF
TRBV24-1	TRBJ2-7	ATSDPGTGNYEQY
TRBV5-4	TRBJ1-2	ASSLRDRLYYGYT
TRBV7-9	TRBJ2-4	ASSPRGTGGGVAKNIQY
TRBV9	TRBJ1-2	ASSPANRALGYT
TRBV18	TRBJ2-1	ASSPGQVYNEQF
TRBV7-2	TRBJ2-1	ASSLGTSGSIYNEQF
TRBV11-3	TRBJ1-3	ASSTQDAGYSGNTIY
TRBV28	TRBJ2-7	ASKLSQAPYEQY
TRBV2	TRBJ1-3	ASIREARSSGNTIY
TRBV3-1/TRBV3-2	TRBJ2-3	ASSQAFDPGTDTQY
TRBV7-3	TRBJ2-7	ASSTSSGSSYEQY
TRBV6-5	TRBJ2-7	ASSYGTGTYEQY
TRBV12-3/TRBV12-4	TRBJ1-1	ASSLLVNTEAF
TRBV7-3	TRBJ1-1	ASSLKGRENTEAF
TRBV2	TRBJ2-6	ASSDLLGQIASGANVLT
TRBV4-1	TRBJ2-1	ASSQDRDSRFDEQF
TRBV11-2	TRBJ2-2	ASSLDLAGELF
TRBV7-3	TRBJ1-6	ASSLAGGDSPLH
TRBV6-1	TRBJ2-4	ASSETVQGTKNIQY
TRBV4-1	TRBJ1-6	ASSQLLYNSPLH
TRBV3-1/TRBV3-2	TRBJ2-5	ASSQSGTPQETQY
TRBV5-1	TRBJ2-7	ASSFEQGALREEQY
TRBV3-1/TRBV3-2	TRBJ1-1	ASSQVGGNTEAF
TRBV28	TRBJ1-2	ASSFINPGINYGYT
TRBV5-1	TRBJ2-5	ASRQGQETQY
TRBV30	TRBJ2-1	AWSGTGGSNEQF
TRBV3-1/TRBV3-2	TRBJ1-6	ASSLASLRGNSPLH
TRBV7-3	TRBJ2-1	ASSLIAGGSYNEQF
TRBV5-1	TRBJ2-6	ASSVTSGGSSGANVLT
TRBV11-3	TRBJ1-2	ASSLDRWGTANYGYT
TRBV6-5	TRBJ2-1	ASKLLSGGHNEQF
TRBV12-3/TRBV12-4	TRBJ1-3	ASSTGTGNTIY
TRBV5-1	TRBJ1-2	ASSLYYRKTGERDTIGYT
TRBV4-3	TRBJ2-7	ASSPGALAGAYEQY
TRBV14	TRBJ1-2	ASSQVGGYGYT
TRBV18	TRBJ1-3	ASSPRDRAGNTIY
TRBV2	TRBJ1-6	ASSWDRGYSPLH
TRBV29-1	TRBJ1-4	SVEDPQVPNEKLF
TRBV6-5	TRBJ2-5	ASSYSTIQETQY
TRBV12-3/TRBV12-4	TRBJ1-1	ASRRSFRGIAF
TRBV5-1	TRBJ2-5	ASSLERQGEKETQY
TRBV7-2	TRBJ2-2	ASSSSGIGELF
TRBV12-5	TRBJ2-7	ASGLVIRGRTYEQY
TRBV28	TRBJ2-1	ASSSRLEGDEQF
TRBV7-8	TRBJ1-1	ASANYERVRAF
TRBV28	TRBJ2-1	ASIKSTSGSKEQF
TRBV13	TRBJ2-7	ASSLGNSPYPYEQY
TRBV28	TRBJ2-7	ASRTRQVEQY